The text below deals with one T cell receptor (beta chain). The antigen is not known. Sampling of blood occurred at baseline, cycle 4 day 1, and cycle 7 day 1. Only in-frame clones appear in the TCRdb table, and some are missing; sequencing was by immunoSEQ multiplex PCR. Altogether some 45,000 clones are present, roughly four fifths being singletons, with the ten largest covering about 2%. The CDR3 totals 16 residues. The V gene end was trimmed by 0 bases and the J gene end by 6 bases; junction bases not matched to a gene: 9. Germline assignment: CDR1 SGHKS and CDR2 YYEKEE (reference sequence). This sample is part of a study of OX40 agonist ivuxolimab in advanced cancers. Overall study findings and caveats: Clonal expansion in partial responders at 0.1-3.0 mg/kg ranked among the lowest.

This sample comprised CD4+ or CD8+ T cells sorted from blood, obtained in a trial of the OX40 agonist ivuxolimab. The chain employs TRBV5-5 and TRBJ2-7; 10 bases agree with TRBD1. The TCR originated in an adult with an advanced solid tumor such as melanoma, head and neck, liver or kidney cancer. Written as DNA, the CDR3 is TGTGCCAGCAGCTTGGCCGTGACAGGGGGCAGTTTCGAGCAGTACTTC. As protein: CASSLAVTGGSFEQYF.